This section outlines one T cell receptor (beta chain) sequence together with its context. Its antigen remains unidentified. This specimen belongs to a study of siplizumab effects on memory and regulatory T cells. Study-level findings and limits: Relative to controls at less than 35%, mappable alloreactive CD4+ clones exhibited a mean Treg-derived proportion of roughly 69% with siplizumab. Significant reduction of alloreactive sequences traceable to unstimulated CD4+ memory cells was observed with siplizumab. It was never confirmed that proliferating Tregs from siplizumab cultures were suppressive.

Germline-derived CDR1 and CDR2 are SGHRS and YFSETQ. The V end was cut by 0 bases, the J end by 1 base, with 13 bases between. The CDR3 has 16 amino acids. The repertoire was sequenced with immunoSEQ multiplex PCR; TCRdb's copy has only in-frame clones and lacks some. The top ten hold 1% to 1.5% of the sample, which has approximately 98,000 clones, around 94% seen once. Material for sequencing was non-Treg CD4+ T cells sorted from blood. The clonotype comes from a human donor in good health. The chain combines TRBV5-1 with TRBJ2-5, with a possible D match to TRBD2 (6 bases). This CDR3 reads CASSLGAVGGQETQYF. The CDR3 DNA reads TGCGCCAGCAGCTTGGGGGCGGTCGGGGGCCAAGAGACCCAGTACTTC.